This is a list of T cell receptor beta chains from one sample in a study. TCRdb reprocessed the RT-PCR reads via MiXCR and lists one record per CDR3 protein. The sample has 650,000 to 800,000 distinct CDR3 sequences, approximately 15% seen once. The sequencing input was memory CD4+ T cells from blood. All receptors come from a female donor in good health, serving as a healthy control. The CDR3 runs from the conserved cysteine through the conserved F or W. The D gene is left open where the match is weak. The size of a clone is reported for some rows only, either as once, few or many, or as a class for expanded clones.

CDR3 DNA	CDR3 protein	V gene	J gene	clone size	D gene
TGTGCCAGCAGCTTAAGAGGTCCGGGTGAGGACGTTTCGGATACGCAGTATTTT	CASSLRGPGEDVSDTQYF	TRBV7-2	TRBJ2-3	NA	NA
TGTGCCAGTAGTATATCGCGGGTTTTCACAGATACGCAGTATTTT	CASSISRVFTDTQYF	TRBV19	TRBJ2-3	many	NA
TGCAGTGCTAGGTCTACAGGGGGCAGTTGGACTAACGAGCAGTACTTC	CSARSTGGSWTNEQYF	TRBV20-1	TRBJ2-7	many	TRBD1
TGTGCCAGCAGAGACGGGACGGTTGCCTACGAGCAGTACTTC	CASRDGTVAYEQYF	TRBV11-2	TRBJ2-7	NA	NA
TGTGCCATCAGTGAGTCGAGCCGGGACACTGAAGCTTTCTTT	CAISESSRDTEAFF	TRBV10-3	TRBJ1-1	few	NA
TGCGCCAGCAGCTTGGTAGCGGTGTCCTCCTACAATGAGCAGTTCTTC	CASSLVAVSSYNEQFF	TRBV5-1	TRBJ2-1	many	NA
TGTGCCAGCAGGACCTATACAGGGTTTAACACCGGGGAGCTGTTTTTT	CASRTYTGFNTGELFF	TRBV12-3/TRBV12-4	TRBJ2-2	few	NA
TGTGCCAGCACCCCCCCCGGGACTAGCGGGATTGTATACGAGCAGTACTTC	CASTPPGTSGIVYEQYF	TRBV6-6	TRBJ2-7	few	TRBD2
TGCAGTGTTACTTCGGGACGGACCATGAACACTGAAGCTTTCTTT	CSVTSGRTMNTEAFF	TRBV20-1	TRBJ1-1	few	NA
TGCAGTGCTAGAGTTCCAGGGACCGGGGCTAATTCACCCCTCCACTTT	CSARVPGTGANSPLHF	TRBV20-1	TRBJ1-6	NA	NA
TGTGCCAGCAGTCCACCGACAGCCCTGATAGCCAAAAACATTCAGTACTTC	CASSPPTALIAKNIQYF	TRBV6-1	TRBJ2-4	NA	NA
TGTGCCAGCAGCACGACATACTGGGGGACTGAAGCTTTCTTT	CASSTTYWGTEAFF	TRBV3-1	TRBJ1-1	NA	NA
TGTGCCAGCAGTTTACAGCTAGCGGGAACTCGCGAGCAGTACTTC	CASSLQLAGTREQYF	TRBV27	TRBJ2-7	few	TRBD2
TGTGCCAGCAGCTTAGGCAGTCAGGGGCACGAGCAGTACTTC	CASSLGSQGHEQYF	TRBV7-6	TRBJ2-7	NA	NA
TGTGCCAGCAGTCCATCAGGGGCAGGCGAGCAGTACTTC	CASSPSGAGEQYF	TRBV12-3/TRBV12-4	TRBJ2-7	many	NA
TGTGCCAGCGGCAGAAACTCTGGAAACACCATATATTTT	CASGRNSGNTIYF	TRBV2	TRBJ1-3	NA	NA
TGTGCCAGCTCACTTGCGACTGTTGCCTACGAGCAGTACTTC	CASSLATVAYEQYF	TRBV18	TRBJ2-7	NA	NA
TGTGCCAGCAGTTCCGCAAAACAGGGGGTGAATGGCTACACCTTC	CASSSAKQGVNGYTF	TRBV27	TRBJ1-2	few	TRBD1
TGTGCCAGCAGCCAAATTGGCGACAATGAGCAGTTCTTC	CASSQIGDNEQFF	TRBV6-6	TRBJ2-1	few	NA
TGTGCCAGCAGGGCCCTAGCGGGAGGTGGATACAATGAGCAGTTCTTC	CASRALAGGGYNEQFF	TRBV5-6	TRBJ2-1	many	TRBD2
TGTGCCAGCAGTCTCCCGTGGACTAGCGGGCTGATCTTC	CASSLPWTSGLIF	TRBV28	TRBJ2-1	NA	TRBD2
TGTGCCAGCAGCTTAGAGGGGCTGGGAGCGTGGGGCTACACCTTC	CASSLEGLGAWGYTF	TRBV7-2	TRBJ1-2	many	NA
TGCAGTGCTAGAGAAGTGCAGGGGGCCAGCTCCTACGAGCAGTACTTC	CSAREVQGASSYEQYF	TRBV20-1	TRBJ2-7	many	TRBD1
TGCGCCAGCAGCTTGGTAGGGGGGGGCGAGCAGTACTTC	CASSLVGGGEQYF	TRBV5-1	TRBJ2-7	NA	NA
TGTGCCAGCAGTGGGACTAGCGGGGACCCAACAGATACGCAGTATTTT	CASSGTSGDPTDTQYF	TRBV28	TRBJ2-3	NA	TRBD2
TGTGCCAGCAGTTATAGGTGGGAACCCCAGCATTTT	CASSYRWEPQHF	TRBV6-6	TRBJ1-5	NA	NA
TGCAGTGCTAGAGATTTGGGGATCTATGGCTACACCTTC	CSARDLGIYGYTF	TRBV20-1	TRBJ1-2	NA	NA
TGTGCCAGCAGTTTAGGCTGGGGAGTGGCCTACGAGCAGTACTTC	CASSLGWGVAYEQYF	TRBV28	TRBJ2-7	NA	NA
TGTGCCTGGAGTGAGGGGAGGGGGGAGACCCAGTACTTC	CAWSEGRGETQYF	TRBV30	TRBJ2-5	NA	NA
TGCAGCGTCTTGACAGGGGCTAACACTGAAGCTTTCTTT	CSVLTGANTEAFF	TRBV29-1	TRBJ1-1	few	TRBD1
TGTGCCAGCAGCTTAGGAGGGAGCACAGATACGCAGTATTTT	CASSLGGSTDTQYF	TRBV5-1	TRBJ2-3	many	NA
TGCAGTGCTAGAGCCTGGGGACTAGCGGGGCCCCAAGAGACCCAGTACTTC	CSARAWGLAGPQETQYF	TRBV20-1	TRBJ2-5	many	TRBD2
TGCGCCAGCAGCGGGGGGGGTGTGGATACGCAGTATTTT	CASSGGGVDTQYF	TRBV5-1	TRBJ2-3	few	TRBD2
TGCAGTGCTAGGAGAAATGAGGGCACTGAAGCTTTCTTT	CSARRNEGTEAFF	TRBV20-1	TRBJ1-1	NA	NA
TGTGCCAGCAGTAGGGACACCGTGCAGGCCGCTCGGGAAGCTTTCTTT	CASSRDTVQAAREAFF	TRBV12-3/TRBV12-4	TRBJ1-1	few	NA
TGTGCCAGCAGCCAAGTAGGGGATGAGCAGTTCTTC	CASSQVGDEQFF	TRBV3-1	TRBJ2-1	few	NA
TGCAGTGCTAGAGATTCATCCAGGGGATACAGCTCTGGGGCCAACGTCCTGACTTTC	CSARDSSRGYSSGANVLTF	TRBV20-1	TRBJ2-6	few	NA
TGCGCCAGCAGCACTGGGACTAGCGGGAGAATGGATACGCAGTATTTT	CASSTGTSGRMDTQYF	TRBV5-1	TRBJ2-3	many	TRBD2
TGTGCCACCTCGCCGGGACTAGCGGGGAGGGGAGACACAGATACGCAGTATTTT	CATSPGLAGRGDTDTQYF	TRBV6-6	TRBJ2-3	few	TRBD2
TGTGCCAGCACCGGGCAGGGGGATTCACCCCTCCACTTT	CASTGQGDSPLHF	TRBV6-5	TRBJ1-6	many	TRBD1